A selection of T cell receptor beta chains follows, all from one sample in a study of T-cell reconstitution after alpha-beta-depleted transplantation in children. TCRdb independently ran MiXCR on the PCR reads; one entry per CDR3 protein. The data contain some 200,000 distinct CDR3 sequences, around 5.9% of them seen just once; the ten biggest clones take up about 4.4%. The specimen was PBMCs, collected before TCRalphabeta/CD19-depleted stem cell transplant. The receptor source for this set is a girl in the first two years of life with combined immunodeficiency, due to receive a stem cell transplant. CDR3s include the opening cysteine and the closing phenylalanine or tryptophan. Fields, in order: V gene, J gene, D gene, clone size, CDR3 DNA, CDR3 protein. The D gene is left open where the match is weak. Clone size is stated in some rows and not others, as once, few, many or a class when expanded.

>TRBV7-2|TRBJ2-7|NA|many
TGTGCCAGCAGTTCAAACCCGACCTACGAGCAGTACTTC
CASSSNPTYEQYF
>TRBV6-2/TRBV6-3|TRBJ2-7|NA|many
TGTGCCAGCAGTTTTTCGATTTCCTACGAGCAGTACTTC
CASSFSISYEQYF
>TRBV29-1|TRBJ2-7|TRBD1|many
TGCAGCGTTGAAGATTCGGAACAGGGGCCCTCCTACGAGCAGTACTTC
CSVEDSEQGPSYEQYF
>TRBV29-1|TRBJ2-1|NA|many
TGCAGCGCCCTGGGGGCAGGGAACAATGAGCAGTTCTTC
CSALGAGNNEQFF
>TRBV15|TRBJ1-1|NA|few
TGTGCCACCAGCAGAGATCCGCAGGTTAACACTGAAGCTTTCTTT
CATSRDPQVNTEAFF
>TRBV11-2|TRBJ2-3|NA|few
TGTGCCAGCGGCAGGGACCCAGATACGCAGTATTTT
CASGRDPDTQYF
>TRBV9|TRBJ2-1|TRBD1|many
TGTGCCAGCAGCGTAGTCGGGGACAGCTCCTACAATGAGCAGTTCTTC
CASSVVGDSSYNEQFF
>TRBV12-3/TRBV12-4|TRBJ2-2|NA|many
TGTGCCATCTGGACGGGGGCAGGGGCCACCGGGGAGCTGTTTTTT
CAIWTGAGATGELFF
>TRBV20-1|TRBJ1-1|NA|many
TGCAGTGCTAGAACTGACAGGTTTGGCACTGAAGCTTTCTTT
CSARTDRFGTEAFF
>TRBV27|TRBJ2-3|TRBD2|many
TGTGCCAGCAGTGGGTTTACTAGCGGGCCTAGCACAGATACGCAGTATTTT
CASSGFTSGPSTDTQYF
>TRBV7-2|TRBJ1-5|TRBD1|many
TGTGCCAGCAGCTTGGCGGAGACAGGGGTGGGTCAGCCCCAGCATTTT
CASSLAETGVGQPQHF
>TRBV11-3|TRBJ2-2|NA|NA
TGTGCCAGCACCTGGTCGGGGCCCGGCACCGGGGAGCTGTTTTTT
CASTWSGPGTGELFF
>TRBV4-1|TRBJ2-1|TRBD1|many
TGCGCCAGCAGCCTTACCGGGACAGGGTTGTACAATGAGCAGTTCTTC
CASSLTGTGLYNEQFF
>TRBV27|TRBJ2-7|NA|many
TGTGCCAGCAGTTATCAGGGTCCCTACGAGCAGTACTTC
CASSYQGPYEQYF
>TRBV4-1|TRBJ2-5|NA|many
TGCGCCAGCAGTCAACAGAGCGGCCTACGGTACCAAGAGACCCAGTACTTC
CASSQQSGLRYQETQYF
>TRBV7-8|TRBJ2-1|NA|many
TGTGCCAGCAGCCCATTTGGGGCGACGGCGCGGCTCAATGAGCAGTTCTTC
CASSPFGATARLNEQFF
>TRBV7-2|TRBJ2-7|NA|many
TGTGCCAGCAGCTTAGGGGGGACACGGTACGAGCAGTACTTC
CASSLGGTRYEQYF
>TRBV29-1|TRBJ2-1|NA|many
TGCAGCGGTTGGGACATTTTTTACAATGAGCAGTTCTTC
CSGWDIFYNEQFF